The next 4 T cell receptor beta chains were all read from a single sample in a study of T cells in Graves' hyperthyroidism and ophthalmopathy. Amplification of TCR beta CDR3 regions was performed using RNA transcripts as template. When the TCR CDR3 underwent first-round RT-PCR, the HTBI primer set was used. In TCRdb, the multiplex PCR reads were re-called with MiXCR into one record per CDR3 protein. This sample has roughly 500,000 distinct CDR3 sequences, with roughly 25% found just once. The sample consisted of blood. Receptors were obtained from a woman aged 25 to 39 with Graves' ophthalmopathy.

This clonotype was counted many times. The chain couples TRBV6-1 to TRBJ1-6; possible D gene TRBD1, 5 bases. The CDR3 contains 15 residues. Trimming stripped 3 bases from V and 6 bases from J, with 12 bases between. Germline V gene lookup returns CDR1 MNHNS and CDR2 SASEGT. CDR3 coding DNA: TGTGCCAGCAGTGAGCAGGGTCCGGGTAATTCACCCCTCCACTTT. Its protein is CASSEQGPGNSPLHF.

This clonotype showed up many times. V gene TRBV5-1 combines with J gene TRBJ1-2, with TRBD1 as a possible D gene (5 bases). The CDR3 totals 13 residues. Per the germline V gene, CDR1 is SGHRS and CDR2 is YFSETQ. Trimming removed 0 bases from V and 4 bases from J, with 7 bases in between. CDR3 amino acids: CASSLGDGYGYTF. DNA for the CDR3: TGCGCCAGCAGCTTGGGGGACGGCTATGGCTACACCTTC.

This clonotype was counted at least ten times. The V and J genes are TRBV6-2 or TRBV6-3 and TRBJ1-1; no definite D call. The V and J ends lost 7 bases and 5 bases respectively, with 8 bases between them. CDR3 length: 11 residues. Germline V gene data show CDR1 as MNHEY and CDR2 as SVGEGT. As DNA, the CDR3 is TGTGCCAGCACCTCCACTACTGAAGCTTTCTTT. Protein sequence: CASTSTTEAFF.

The chain is built from TRBV4-3 and TRBJ1-2; D not resolved. CDR3 size: 14 residues. V was pared by 0 bases and J by 5 bases, with 10 bases between. Germline CDR1 reads LGHNA; CDR2 reads YSLEER. In nucleotides, the CDR3 is TGCGCCAGCAGCCAAGACACAGTAAAGTATGGCTACACCTTC. Protein sequence: CASSQDTVKYGYTF.